The present entry profiles one TCR beta chain with its context. Antigen unknown. Germline values: CDR1 SNHLY, CDR2 FYNNEI. The CDR3 has 17 residues. V was pared by 1 base and J by 4 bases, with 17 bases between. The data are from a study of cytomegalovirus exposure and HLA in healthy donors. This PCR relied on a set of 60 Vbeta primers and 13 Jbeta primers. Here immunoSEQ multiplex PCR was the method, and the copy in TCRdb shows in-frame clones only, minus some. The sample includes some 160,000 clones, under 90% of them seen just once. General observations from the study: 87-base-pair reads could not separate some V segments, including TRBV6-2 and TRBV6-3.

The sequenced sample consisted of PBMCs. The sequence was collected from a man aged 18 to 35 in good health and CMV-seronegative. The rearrangement joins TRBV2 to TRBJ2-1, with D possibly being TRBD1 (5 bases). DNA for the CDR3: TGTGCCAGCAGTGAAGGGGTCTGGGGCGTAAGGTACAATGAGCAGTTCTTC. This gives the protein CASSEGVWGVRYNEQFF.